This TCR beta chain was observed in a study of blood T cell repertoires in COVID-19. Study background: The origin of the acute and convalescent COVID-19 samples was the United States, Italy and Spain. PBMCs, B-cell-depleted T cells, or T cells provided the cDNA or gDNA that made up the material.

Germline V gene data show CDR1 as SGHTA and CDR2 as FQGTGA. This CDR3 contains 13 residues. Trimming stripped 2 bases from V and 5 bases from J, with 7 bases between. Original analysis: Estimation of nucleated cell counts relied on the amplification of reference gene primers. The repertoire was sequenced with immunoSEQ multiplex PCR; TCRdb's copy has only in-frame clones and lacks some. That table supplies the V and J calls and clone size; D and trimming were determined from the DNA. The table lists about 340,000 clones, 65% to 90% of them singletons. Recruitment covered roughly 24 US areas and drew participants whose ages spanned roughly 18 to 90 years.

V gene TRBV7-3 combines with J gene TRBJ1-5; D gene unclear. Material: PBMCs or T cells enriched from blood (not recorded which). The receptor comes from a woman aged 40 to 49 with acute COVID-19. CDR3 DNA: TGTGCCAGCAGCTTATCTCAGGATCAGCCCCAGCATTTT. It translates to CASSLSQDQPQHF.